The 8 T cell receptor beta chains below all came from one sample that was sequenced in a study of beta chain features in type 1 diabetes. The antigens these receptors bind are not known. Findings and limits, study-wide: In every one of the four CD4+ subsets, TCRB CDR3s were moderately but significantly shorter in Type 1 diabetes patients.

Investigators reverse transcribed all isolated RNA, so they sequenced expressed TCRB transcripts. Sequencing was performed with immunoSEQ multiplex PCR; in TCRdb, only in-frame clones are kept and a portion is missing. The data show about 390,000 clones, roughly 9.8% seen once. The material sequenced was central memory CD4+ T cells from blood. Every receptor here comes from a man younger than 45 with type 1 diabetes.

The chain has TRBV5-1 and TRBJ2-7; D remains unclear. The CDR3 runs to 14 residues. Trimming shortened V by 4 bases and J by 3 bases, and 14 bases separated the two germline ends. Germline assignment: CDR1 SGHRS and CDR2 YFSETQ. This CDR3 reads CASSINSPLYEQYF. The CDR3 DNA reads TGCGCCAGCAGCATAAACTCGCCCCTCTACGAGCAGTACTTC.

This chain uses TRBV28 with TRBJ2-3, with D unresolved. V was pared by 5 bases and J by 9 bases, with 9 bases between. The CDR3 is 11 residues long. Germline V gene lookup returns CDR1 MDHEN and CDR2 SYDVKM. The DNA for the CDR3 is TGTGCCAGCAGTCCCCATGGGACGCAGTATTTT. Translated, it gives CASSPHGTQYF.

This clone was detected many times. The sample has other DNA sequences that encode this CDR3 too. The rearrangement uses TRBV7-2 and TRBJ2-2, with a tentative D call TRBD2 (5 bases). CDR3 length equals 13 residues. Per germline, CDR1 SGHTA and CDR2 FQGNSA. V was trimmed by 3 bases and J by 4 bases, leaving 6 bases between them. In nucleotides, the CDR3 is TGTGCCAGCAGCTTTGGAGGCACCGGGGAGCTGTTTTTT. Residues: CASSFGGTGELFF.

The rearrangement joins TRBV9 to TRBJ1-4, with a weak D call TRBD1 (5 bases). Germline V gives CDR1 SGDLS, CDR2 YYNGEE. The CDR3 contains 15 residues. The germline V and J ends were trimmed by 1 base and 6 bases, with 13 bases remaining between them. The CDR3 loop reads CASSVSTGTHEKLFF. The CDR3 DNA reads as TGTGCCAGCAGCGTAAGCACAGGTACTCATGAAAAACTGTTTTTT.

As concerns this clone: A far larger clone is one nucleotide away, so this likely arose from a read error. Other DNA sequences in this sample translate to the same CDR3. This chain links TRBV5-1 with TRBJ2-3; D remains ambiguous. This CDR3 has 14 residues. Germline CDR1 SGHRS, CDR2 YFSETQ. V was clipped by 0 bases and J by 4 bases, with 9 bases between them. CDR3: CASSLARRSDTQYF. As DNA, the CDR3 is TGCGCCAGCAGCTTGGCCAGGCGTTCAGATACGCAGTATTTT.

The DNA for the CDR3 is TGTGCCAGCAGGCCCCCGGGACTAGCGGGTAATGAGCAGTTCTTC. Translation gives CASRPPGLAGNEQFF. The chain recombines TRBV7-2 with TRBJ2-1, with TRBD2 identical over 12 bases. This CDR3 spans 15 amino acids. Germline V gene lookup returns CDR1 SGHTA and CDR2 FQGNSA. Trimming removed 6 bases from V and 7 bases from J; junction bases left unmatched: 7. Supplemented by reference TRBV7-2 and TRBJ2-1, the full variable domain reads GAGVSQSPSNKVTEKGKDVELRCDPISGHTALYWYRQSLGQGLEFLIYFQGNSAPDKSGLPSDRFSAERTGGSVSTLTIQRTQQEDSAVYLCASRPPGLAGNEQFFGPGTRLTVL.

This clone turned up a few times. This chain connects TRBV29-1 to TRBJ2-1, with no clear D. This CDR3 is built from 13 residues. Germline CDR1 SQVTM, CDR2 ANQGSEA. The V end lost 5 bases, the J end lost 0 bases, and 8 bases lay between the germline ends. CDR3 loop: CSVTPNSYNEQFF. The DNA for the CDR3 is TGCAGCGTTACACCGAACTCCTACAATGAGCAGTTCTTC.

This clone appeared a few times. The gene calls are TRBV27 and TRBJ2-5, with 7 bases that match TRBD2. CDR1 is MNHEY, CDR2 SMNVEV, per germline (reference sequence). Unmatched junction bases numbered 7, after V lost 8 bases and J lost 1 base. CDR3 length: 14 residues. CDR3 coding DNA: TGTGCCAGCCAAGACGGCGGGAGCCAAGAGACCCAGTACTTC. Its protein is CASQDGGSQETQYF.